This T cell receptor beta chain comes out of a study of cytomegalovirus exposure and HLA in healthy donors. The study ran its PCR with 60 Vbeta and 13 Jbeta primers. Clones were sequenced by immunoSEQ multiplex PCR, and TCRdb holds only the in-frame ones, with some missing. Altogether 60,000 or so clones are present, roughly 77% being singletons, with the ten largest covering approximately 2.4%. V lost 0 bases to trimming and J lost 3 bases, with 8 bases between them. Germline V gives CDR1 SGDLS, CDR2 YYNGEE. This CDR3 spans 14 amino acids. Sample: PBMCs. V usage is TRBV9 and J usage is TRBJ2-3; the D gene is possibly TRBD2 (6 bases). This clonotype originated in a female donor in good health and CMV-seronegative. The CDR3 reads CASSVDGRTDTQYF. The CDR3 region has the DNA TGTGCCAGCAGCGTAGACGGGAGAACAGATACGCAGTATTTT.